This is a list of T cell receptor beta chains from one sample in a study of cytomegalovirus exposure and HLA in healthy donors. Clones were sequenced by immunoSEQ multiplex PCR, and TCRdb holds only the in-frame ones, with some missing. The sample has 210,000 or so clones; approximately 82% are singletons. What was sequenced was PBMCs. These receptors all come from a man aged 18 to 30 in good health and CMV-seronegative. Both conserved end residues are part of each CDR3. A D gene is named only where the DNA matches it firmly. The size of a clone is reported for some rows only, either as once, few or many, or as a class for expanded clones.

clone_size	v_call	d_call	j_call	cdr3_aa	cdr3_nt
.	TRBV18	.	TRBJ2-7	CASSPPSGTYEQYF	TGTGCCAGCTCACCACCATCAGGGACCTACGAGCAGTACTTC
.	TRBV27	.	TRBJ1-2	CASSFSAAPNYGYTF	TGTGCCAGCAGTTTTTCGGCGGCCCCCAACTATGGCTACACCTTC
.	TRBV6-1	.	TRBJ1-1	CASRTAGAEAFF	TGTGCCAGCAGGACTGCAGGGGCTGAAGCTTTCTTT
few	TRBV6-1	TRBD2	TRBJ2-5	CASTGGGAGEETQYF	TGTGCCAGCACCGGCGGTGGGGCGGGAGAAGAGACCCAGTACTTC
few	TRBV2	TRBD1	TRBJ2-5	CASSGTGRWEFEETQYF	TGTGCCAGCAGTGGGACAGGGCGCTGGGAGTTTGAAGAGACCCAGTACTTC
once	TRBV25-1	TRBD1	TRBJ1-2	CASSWTGGDGYTF	TGTGCCAGCAGCTGGACAGGGGGCGATGGCTACACCTTC
.	TRBV7-9	.	TRBJ1-1	CASSLGPFATTEAFF	TGTGCCAGCAGCTTAGGTCCCTTCGCCACTACTGAAGCTTTCTTT
.	TRBV7-3	TRBD1	TRBJ1-2	CASSPGQDAYGYTF	TGTGCCAGCAGCCCGGGACAGGACGCATATGGCTACACCTTC
.	TRBV25-1	TRBD1	TRBJ2-5	CASSAQPWGRTGEETQYF	TGTGCCAGCAGTGCCCAGCCCTGGGGGAGGACAGGGGAAGAGACCCAGTACTTC
.	TRBV19	TRBD2	TRBJ2-7	CASSIGKRDSYEQYF	TGTGCCAGTAGTATAGGGAAGCGGGACTCCTACGAGCAGTACTTC
.	TRBV7-9	.	TRBJ2-3	CASSLRGRGADTQYF	TGTGCCAGCAGCCTCCGGGGGAGAGGCGCAGATACGCAGTATTTT
.	TRBV5-4	.	TRBJ1-2	CASSLEQEYGYTF	TGTGCCAGCAGCTTGGAACAGGAATATGGCTACACCTTC
.	TRBV11-2	TRBD1	TRBJ1-3	CASSLEGTGTYGVSGNTIYF	TGTGCCAGCAGCTTAGAAGGGACAGGGACGTACGGAGTCTCTGGAAACACCATATATTTT
.	TRBV9	TRBD2	TRBJ2-6	CASSHGTSGTEVLTF	TGTGCCAGCAGCCATGGGACTAGCGGGACTGAAGTCCTGACTTTC
once	TRBV9	.	TRBJ2-7	CASSVATTSEQYF	TGTGCCAGCAGCGTAGCTACCACCTCCGAGCAGTACTTC
.	TRBV18	TRBD1	TRBJ2-7	CASSPPGRGRHEQYF	TGTGCCAGCTCACCCCCCGGCAGGGGGCGACACGAGCAGTACTTC
few	TRBV27	.	TRBJ1-3	CASSLSYRAFGNTIYF	TGTGCCAGCAGTTTATCCTACAGGGCTTTTGGAAACACCATATATTTT
.	TRBV9	TRBD1	TRBJ1-1	CASSPRQGANTEAFF	TGTGCCAGCAGCCCCCGACAGGGTGCGAACACTGAAGCTTTCTTT
.	TRBV29-1	TRBD1	TRBJ2-7	CSVRDRGGYEQYF	TGCAGCGTGAGGGACAGGGGGGGATACGAGCAGTACTTC
.	TRBV30	.	TRBJ1-6	CAFQRSRNSPLHF	TGTGCCTTTCAGCGATCGCGTAATTCACCCCTCCACTTT
.	TRBV5-1	.	TRBJ2-7	CASSTGASSYEQYF	TGCGCCAGCAGCACGGGAGCAAGCTCCTACGAGCAGTACTTC
.	TRBV6-1	TRBD1	TRBJ2-7	CASSEAGQSSYEQYF	TGTGCCAGCAGTGAAGCGGGACAGAGCTCCTACGAGCAGTACTTC
.	TRBV6-5	TRBD1	TRBJ2-7	CASSIQGAYEQYF	TGTGCCAGCAGTATTCAGGGGGCCTACGAGCAGTACTTC
.	TRBV7-9	.	TRBJ1-5	CASSLAAGGNQPQHF	TGTGCCAGCAGCTTAGCGGCAGGGGGCAATCAGCCCCAGCATTTT
.	TRBV27	.	TRBJ2-1	CASSFQMNGHYNEQFF	TGTGCCAGCAGTTTTCAAATGAACGGACACTACAATGAGCAGTTCTTC
few	TRBV2	.	TRBJ2-7	CASTATQALSYEQYF	TGTGCCAGCACTGCTACCCAGGCCCTCTCCTACGAGCAGTACTTC
.	TRBV5-8	.	TRBJ2-7	CASSHKTGRPEQYF	TGTGCCAGCAGCCACAAAACAGGTCGGCCCGAGCAGTACTTC
.	TRBV11-2	TRBD2	TRBJ2-1	CASSPPGLAGGKNEQFF	TGTGCCAGCAGCCCCCCCGGGCTAGCGGGAGGAAAAAATGAGCAGTTCTTC
.	TRBV27	TRBD2	TRBJ2-2	CASSFRSVRGRTGELFF	TGTGCCAGCAGTTTTAGGTCCGTGCGGGGGAGGACCGGGGAGCTGTTTTTT
.	TRBV7-3	.	TRBJ2-7	CASTFKGANEQYF	TGTGCCAGCACCTTTAAGGGAGCGAACGAGCAGTACTTC
few	TRBV5-1	TRBD2	TRBJ2-7	CASSEVRSTSAEQYF	TGCGCCAGCAGTGAGGTCCGGTCCACTAGCGCCGAGCAGTACTTC
.	TRBV5-1	TRBD1	TRBJ2-5	CASSHGTVQETQYF	TGCGCCAGCAGCCACGGGACAGTACAAGAGACCCAGTACTTC
.	TRBV2	TRBD1	TRBJ2-1	CASSTAGGYNEQFF	TGTGCCAGCAGCACGGCAGGGGGTTACAATGAGCAGTTCTTC
.	TRBV13	.	TRBJ1-2	CASRNSGDFYGYTF	TGTGCCAGCAGAAACTCAGGGGATTTTTATGGCTACACCTTC
.	TRBV10-3	TRBD1	TRBJ1-1	CATTGEMNTEAFF	TGTGCCACCACAGGGGAAATGAACACTGAAGCTTTCTTT
once	TRBV6-6	.	TRBJ1-2	CASSLHRDGYTF	TGTGCCAGCAGTCTGCACAGGGATGGCTACACCTTC
.	TRBV6-5	TRBD2	TRBJ2-7	CASSYRDSGRYEQYF	TGTGCCAGCAGTTACCGTGATAGCGGGAGATACGAGCAGTACTTC
.	TRBV7-9	TRBD1	TRBJ2-2	CASSPGPTRGPRNTGELFF	TGTGCCAGCAGCCCAGGCCCGACCAGGGGGCCGAGGAACACCGGGGAGCTGTTTTTT
.	TRBV2	.	TRBJ1-2	CASKSNRAIVYGYTF	TGTGCCAGCAAGTCCAACAGGGCTATAGTCTATGGCTACACCTTC
.	TRBV5-4	.	TRBJ1-2	CASSLEAGEANYGHTF	TGTGCCAGCAGCTTGGAGGCCGGGGAGGCGAACTATGGCCACACCTTC
.	TRBV7-2	TRBD2	TRBJ2-7	CASSLTSGPYEQYF	TGTGCCAGCAGCCTAACTAGCGGCCCCTACGAGCAGTACTTC
.	TRBV29-1	TRBD1	TRBJ2-2	CSVGRTGVTGELFF	TGCAGCGTTGGGAGGACAGGGGTCACCGGGGAGCTGTTTTTT
once	TRBV11-2	.	TRBJ2-5	CASSPIRRGSRETQYF	TGTGCCAGCAGCCCTATCCGAAGGGGGAGTCGGGAGACCCAGTACTTC
.	TRBV11-2	TRBD2	TRBJ2-1	CASSLNRGLAGDEQFF	TGTGCCAGCAGCTTAAACCGAGGACTAGCGGGGGATGAGCAGTTCTTC
.	TRBV28	TRBD1	TRBJ2-5	CASSPGLSRQGIGETQYF	TGTGCCAGCAGTCCCGGTTTGAGTCGACAGGGGATAGGAGAGACCCAGTACTTC
.	TRBV9	.	TRBJ2-7	CASSVGQERDEQYF	TGTGCCAGCAGCGTAGGACAGGAGAGGGACGAGCAGTACTTC
.	TRBV7-2	.	TRBJ2-7	CASSLAIARSGVDEQYF	TGTGCCAGCAGCTTAGCCATCGCCCGCTCGGGAGTCGACGAGCAGTACTTC
.	TRBV10-2	.	TRBJ2-3	CASSESVQGSDTQYF	TGCGCCAGCAGTGAGTCGGTGCAGGGTTCAGATACGCAGTATTTT
.	TRBV4-1	TRBD1	TRBJ2-1	CASSQDAQGNTLGEQFF	TGCGCCAGCAGCCAAGATGCACAGGGGAATACCTTGGGGGAGCAGTTCTTC